This T cell receptor beta chain was identified during a study of blood T cell repertoires in COVID-19. Method: immunoSEQ multiplex PCR; TCRdb's copy keeps in-frame clones and lacks some. The sample yields hundreds of thousands of clones, roughly 80% seen once. The source material was peripheral blood. The source of this sequence is a woman in her forties or fifties with active or convalescent COVID-19.

The CDR3 sequence: CAGGTGGYEQYF. The CDR3 nucleotides read TGTGCCGGGGGGACAGGGGGCTACGAGCAGTACTTC. This chain connects TRBV7-9 to TRBJ2-7; 11 nucleotides agree with TRBD1. Germline CDR1 reads SEHNR; CDR2 reads FQNEAQ (reference sequence). The CDR3 runs 12 residues. V lost 11 bases to trimming and J lost 3 bases; unmatched junction nucleotides: 3.